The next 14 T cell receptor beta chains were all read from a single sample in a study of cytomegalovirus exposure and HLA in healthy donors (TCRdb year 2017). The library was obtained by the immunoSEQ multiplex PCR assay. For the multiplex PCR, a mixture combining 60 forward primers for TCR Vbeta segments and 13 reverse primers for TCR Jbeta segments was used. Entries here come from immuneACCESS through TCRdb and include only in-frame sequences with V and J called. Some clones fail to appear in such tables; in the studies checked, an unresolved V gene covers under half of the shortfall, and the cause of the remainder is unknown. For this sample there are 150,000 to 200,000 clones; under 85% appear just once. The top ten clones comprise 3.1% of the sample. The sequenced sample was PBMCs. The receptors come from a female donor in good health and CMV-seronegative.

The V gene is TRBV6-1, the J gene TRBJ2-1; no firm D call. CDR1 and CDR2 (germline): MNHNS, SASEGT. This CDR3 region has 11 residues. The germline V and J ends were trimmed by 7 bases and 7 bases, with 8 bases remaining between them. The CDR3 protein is CASIIMNEQFF. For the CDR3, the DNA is TGTGCCAGCATAATAATGAATGAGCAGTTCTTC.

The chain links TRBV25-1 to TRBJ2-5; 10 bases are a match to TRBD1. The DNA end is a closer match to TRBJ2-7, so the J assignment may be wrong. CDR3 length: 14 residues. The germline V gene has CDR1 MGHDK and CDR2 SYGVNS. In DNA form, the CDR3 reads TGTGCCAGCAGTGAGCAGACAGGGGGCTGCGAGCAGTACTTC. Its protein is CASSEQTGGCEQYF.

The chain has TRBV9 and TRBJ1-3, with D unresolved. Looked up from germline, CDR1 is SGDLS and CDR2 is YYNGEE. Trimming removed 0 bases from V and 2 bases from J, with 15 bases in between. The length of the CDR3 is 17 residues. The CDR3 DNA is TGTGCCAGCAGCGTAGCGGGGTACGCCTCGGCTGGAAACACCATATATTTT. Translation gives CASSVAGYASAGNTIYF. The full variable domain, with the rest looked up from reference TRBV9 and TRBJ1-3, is DSGVTQTPKHLITATGQRVTLRCSPRSGDLSVYWYQQSLDQGLQFLIQYYNGEERAKGNILERFSAQQFPDLHSELNLSSLELGDSALYFCASSVAGYASAGNTIYFGEGSWLTVV.

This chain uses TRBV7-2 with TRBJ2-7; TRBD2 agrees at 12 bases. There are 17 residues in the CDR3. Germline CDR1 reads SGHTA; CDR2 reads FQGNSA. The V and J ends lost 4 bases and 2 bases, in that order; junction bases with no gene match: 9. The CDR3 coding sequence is TGTGCCAGCAGCTCGACCGGGACTAGCGGGTTACCCTACGAGCAGTACTTC. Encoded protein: CASSSTGTSGLPYEQYF.

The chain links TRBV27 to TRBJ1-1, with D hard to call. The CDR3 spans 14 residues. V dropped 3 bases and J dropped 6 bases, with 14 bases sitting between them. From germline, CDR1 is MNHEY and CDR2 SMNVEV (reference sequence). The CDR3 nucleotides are TGTGCCAGCAGTTTTAGCAACCCTCCAGCTGAAGCTTTCTTT. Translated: CASSFSNPPAEAFF.

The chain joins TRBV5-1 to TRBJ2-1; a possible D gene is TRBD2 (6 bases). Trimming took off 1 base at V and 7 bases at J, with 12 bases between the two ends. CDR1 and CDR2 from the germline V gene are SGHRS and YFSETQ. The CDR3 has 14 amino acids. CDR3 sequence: CASSLISGSNEQFF. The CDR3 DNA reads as TGCGCCAGCAGCTTGATAAGCGGGTCGAATGAGCAGTTCTTC. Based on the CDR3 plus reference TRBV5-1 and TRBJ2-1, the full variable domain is KAGVTQTPRYLIKTRGQQVTLSCSPISGHRSVSWYQQTPGQGLQFLFEYFSETQRNKGNFPGRFSGRQFSNSRSEMNVSTLELGDSALYLCASSLISGSNEQFFGPGTRLTVL.

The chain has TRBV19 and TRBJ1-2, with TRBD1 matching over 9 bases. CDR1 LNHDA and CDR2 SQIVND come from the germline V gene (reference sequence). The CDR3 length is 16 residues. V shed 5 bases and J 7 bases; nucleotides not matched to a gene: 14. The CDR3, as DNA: TGTGCCAGTAGTCCTAACCTTCGGGACAGGGTATCTGGCTACACCTTC. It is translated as CASSPNLRDRVSGYTF.

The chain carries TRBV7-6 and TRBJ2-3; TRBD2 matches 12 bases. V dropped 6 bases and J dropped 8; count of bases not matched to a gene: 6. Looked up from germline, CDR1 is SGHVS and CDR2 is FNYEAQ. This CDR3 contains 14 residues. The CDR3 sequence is CASSSSGGAVTQYF. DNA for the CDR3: TGTGCCAGCAGTTCTAGCGGGGGGGCCGTTACGCAGTATTTT.

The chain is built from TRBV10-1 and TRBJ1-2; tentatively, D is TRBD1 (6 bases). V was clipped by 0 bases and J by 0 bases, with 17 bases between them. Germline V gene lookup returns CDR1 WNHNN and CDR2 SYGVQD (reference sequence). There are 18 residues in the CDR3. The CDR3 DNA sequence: TGCGCCAGCAGTGAGTCGCGGGCAAGACAGGATACTAACTATGGCTACACCTTC. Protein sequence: CASSESRARQDTNYGYTF.

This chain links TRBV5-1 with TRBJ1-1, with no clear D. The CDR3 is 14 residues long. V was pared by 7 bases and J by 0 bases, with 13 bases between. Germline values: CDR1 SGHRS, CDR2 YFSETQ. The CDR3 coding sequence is TGCGCCAGCGTGCGGTATTACATGAACACTGAAGCTTTCTTT. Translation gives CASVRYYMNTEAFF.

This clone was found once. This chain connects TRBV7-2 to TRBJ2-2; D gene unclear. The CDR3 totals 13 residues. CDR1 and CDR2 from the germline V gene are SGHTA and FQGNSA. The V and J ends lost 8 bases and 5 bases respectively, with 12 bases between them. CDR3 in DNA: TGTGCCAGCTCCTCCCCACAGACCGGGGAGCTGTTTTTT. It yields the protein CASSSPQTGELFF.

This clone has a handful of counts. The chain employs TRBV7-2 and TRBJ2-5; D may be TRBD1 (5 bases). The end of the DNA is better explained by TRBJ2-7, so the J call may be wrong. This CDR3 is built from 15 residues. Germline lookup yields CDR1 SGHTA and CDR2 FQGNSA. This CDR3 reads CASSLEAGLSYEQYF. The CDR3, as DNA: TGTGCCAGCAGCTTAGAGGCAGGGCTCTCCTACGAGCAGTACTTC.

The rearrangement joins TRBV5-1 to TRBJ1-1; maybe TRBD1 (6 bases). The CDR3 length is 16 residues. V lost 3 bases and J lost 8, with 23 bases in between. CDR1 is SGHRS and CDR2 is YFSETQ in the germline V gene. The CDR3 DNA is TGCGCCAGCAGCTCCTTTACGACAGGAAGGGGCCCCGAAGCTTTCTTT. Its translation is CASSSFTTGRGPEAFF.

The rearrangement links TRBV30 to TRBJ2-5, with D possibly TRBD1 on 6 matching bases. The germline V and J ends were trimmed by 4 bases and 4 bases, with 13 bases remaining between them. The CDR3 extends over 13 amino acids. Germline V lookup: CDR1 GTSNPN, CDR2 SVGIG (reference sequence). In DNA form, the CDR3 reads TGTGCCTGGACCCATGGGGGCTCAGAGACCCAGTACTTC. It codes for CAWTHGGSETQYF.